This is a list of T cell receptor beta chains from one sample in a study of identical twins. A single record per CDR3 protein comes from TCRdb applying MiXCR to the 5' RACE reads. The sample carries about 890,000 distinct CDR3 sequences, 10% to 15% recorded once. This sample also appeared in a second study, on yellow fever vaccine responses in identical twins.

Source material: PBMCs. All receptors come from a woman younger than 35 in good health. CDR3s include the opening cysteine and the closing phenylalanine or tryptophan. Each record gives: CDR3 protein, CDR3 DNA, J gene, clone size, V gene, D gene. A D gene is named only where the DNA matches it firmly. Only part of the rows carry a size: once, few, many, or a class if the clone is expanded.

CDR3: CAISASGTTNTEAFF; DNA: TGTGCCATCAGTGCATCCGGGACAACAAACACTGAAGCTTTCTTT; J: TRBJ1-1; size: .; V: TRBV10-3; D: .
CDR3: CASSEATGYQETQYF; DNA: TGTGCCAGCAGTGAAGCGACAGGGTACCAAGAGACCCAGTACTTC; J: TRBJ2-5; size: few; V: TRBV2; D: TRBD1
CDR3: CSATRSVQNTEAFF; DNA: TGCAGTGCTACCAGGAGCGTCCAGAACACTGAAGCTTTCTTT; J: TRBJ1-1; size: .; V: TRBV20-1; D: .
CDR3: CASSQTPTGELFF; DNA: TGTGCCAGCAGCCAGACACCCACCGGGGAGCTGTTTTTT; J: TRBJ2-2; size: .; V: TRBV7-6; D: .
CDR3: CASSYPGGTSSYNEQFF; DNA: TGTGCCAGCAGTTACCCCGGGGGGACTAGCTCCTACAATGAGCAGTTCTTC; J: TRBJ2-1; size: .; V: TRBV6-2/TRBV6-3; D: TRBD2
CDR3: CASSFLPAEQFF; DNA: TGTGCCAGCAGTTTTCTTCCGGCTGAGCAGTTCTTC; J: TRBJ2-1; size: many; V: TRBV12-3/TRBV12-4; D: .
CDR3: CASSFPTGANTGELFF; DNA: TGTGCCAGCAGTTTTCCGACAGGGGCGAACACCGGGGAGCTGTTTTTT; J: TRBJ2-2; size: many; V: TRBV12-3/TRBV12-4; D: TRBD1
CDR3: CASGLSSYEQYF; DNA: TGCGCCAGCGGACTGAGCTCCTACGAGCAGTACTTC; J: TRBJ2-7; size: many; V: TRBV5-1; D: .
CDR3: CATSQGTGVTDTQYF; DNA: TGTGCCACCAGCCAAGGGACAGGGGTCACAGATACGCAGTATTTT; J: TRBJ2-3; size: .; V: TRBV3-1; D: TRBD1
CDR3: CASRPGQGQAGNTIYF; DNA: TGTGCCAGCAGACCGGGACAGGGGCAGGCGGGAAACACCATATATTTT; J: TRBJ1-3; size: many; V: TRBV28; D: TRBD1
CDR3: CSAGRGRSTDTQYF; DNA: TGCAGTGCCGGCAGGGGGCGATCCACAGATACGCAGTATTTT; J: TRBJ2-3; size: few; V: TRBV20-1; D: TRBD1
CDR3: CSAAGLGYGYTF; DNA: TGCAGTGCGGCAGGCCTAGGGTATGGCTACACCTTC; J: TRBJ1-2; size: few; V: TRBV20-1; D: .
CDR3: CASSPQGLGGYTF; DNA: TGTGCCAGCAGCCCACAGGGCCTAGGGGGCTACACCTTC; J: TRBJ1-2; size: few; V: TRBV12-3/TRBV12-4; D: .
CDR3: CASKIAGGPDTQYF; DNA: TGTGCCAGCAAAATAGCGGGAGGGCCAGATACGCAGTATTTT; J: TRBJ2-3; size: few; V: TRBV6-1; D: TRBD2
CDR3: CATRESRSYNSPLHF; DNA: TGTGCCACCCGGGAGTCGCGTAGCTATAATTCACCCCTCCACTTT; J: TRBJ1-6; size: many; V: TRBV7-9; D: .
CDR3: CASSSDIYEQYF; DNA: TGTGCCAGCAGTTCCGACATCTACGAGCAGTACTTC; J: TRBJ2-7; size: many; V: TRBV12-3/TRBV12-4; D: .
CDR3: CASSPQASGNTEAFF; DNA: TGCGCCAGCAGCCCGCAGGCTAGTGGGAACACTGAAGCTTTCTTT; J: TRBJ1-1; size: few; V: TRBV5-1; D: .
CDR3: CASREGASGNTIYF; DNA: TGTGCCAGCCGAGAAGGGGCTAGTGGAAACACCATATATTTT; J: TRBJ1-3; size: .; V: TRBV12-3/TRBV12-4; D: .
CDR3: CASSLNRLAGGHNEQFF; DNA: TGTGCCAGCAGCCTAAATAGACTAGCGGGGGGCCACAATGAGCAGTTCTTC; J: TRBJ2-1; size: few; V: TRBV3-1; D: TRBD2
CDR3: CSVVGIINNEQFF; DNA: TGCAGCGTTGTGGGGATCATCAACAATGAGCAGTTCTTC; J: TRBJ2-1; size: few; V: TRBV29-1; D: .
CDR3: CASSFGLDGANVLTF; DNA: TGTGCCAGCAGTTTTGGGCTTGACGGGGCCAACGTCCTGACTTTC; J: TRBJ2-6; size: many; V: TRBV12-3/TRBV12-4; D: .
CDR3: CASSLEGGGPLMGYTF; DNA: TGTGCCAGCAGCTTAGAGGGGGGCGGCCCTTTGATGGGCTACACCTTC; J: TRBJ1-2; size: .; V: TRBV11-2; D: .
CDR3: CASSLSSAGARDTQYF; DNA: TGTGCCAGCAGTTTATCCTCAGCGGGAGCGAGAGATACGCAGTATTTT; J: TRBJ2-3; size: .; V: TRBV28; D: TRBD2
CDR3: CASSRRQAGGNTIYF; DNA: TGTGCCAGCAGCCGGAGACAGGCGGGAGGAAACACCATATATTTT; J: TRBJ1-3; size: .; V: TRBV28; D: .
CDR3: CASNSAGVADTQYF; DNA: TGTGCCAGCAACTCAGCGGGAGTGGCAGATACGCAGTATTTT; J: TRBJ2-3; size: few; V: TRBV7-9; D: TRBD2
CDR3: CASSRRQGGWGWRNTEAFF; DNA: TGTGCCAGCAGCCGACGACAGGGGGGATGGGGCTGGCGGAACACTGAAGCTTTCTTT; J: TRBJ1-1; size: .; V: TRBV13; D: TRBD1
CDR3: CASNQMQNTDTQYF; DNA: TGTGCCAGCAATCAAATGCAGAATACAGATACGCAGTATTTT; J: TRBJ2-3; size: .; V: TRBV6-1; D: .
CDR3: CATSDGARLAGVTTDTQYF; DNA: TGTGCCACCAGTGACGGGGCACGACTAGCGGGAGTTACCACAGATACGCAGTATTTT; J: TRBJ2-3; size: few; V: TRBV24-1; D: TRBD2
CDR3: CASSADRPNTGELFF; DNA: TGTGCCAGTAGTGCGGACAGGCCGAACACCGGGGAGCTGTTTTTT; J: TRBJ2-2; size: .; V: TRBV19; D: TRBD1
CDR3: CASSLEGAIEAFF; DNA: TGTGCCAGCAGTTTAGAAGGGGCCATTGAAGCTTTCTTT; J: TRBJ1-1; size: few; V: TRBV12-3/TRBV12-4; D: .
CDR3: CASSFSAVGTNEQFF; DNA: TGCGCCAGCAGCTTTTCAGCCGTAGGAACCAATGAGCAGTTCTTC; J: TRBJ2-1; size: .; V: TRBV5-1; D: .
CDR3: CASSPAGPVREAFF; DNA: TGTGCCAGCAGTCCCGCAGGGCCGGTAAGAGAAGCTTTCTTT; J: TRBJ1-1; size: .; V: TRBV12-3/TRBV12-4; D: .
CDR3: CSASGDRGYQETQYF; DNA: TGCAGTGCTAGTGGGGACAGGGGTTACCAAGAGACCCAGTACTTC; J: TRBJ2-5; size: .; V: TRBV20-1; D: TRBD1
CDR3: CASSRTGLNLSSGANVLTF; DNA: TGTGCCAGCAGCAGGACAGGGCTAAACCTCAGCTCTGGGGCCAACGTCCTGACTTTC; J: TRBJ2-6; size: .; V: TRBV21-1; D: .
CDR3: CASFAGELFF; DNA: TGTGCCAGCTTTGCCGGGGAGCTGTTTTTT; J: TRBJ2-2; size: many; V: TRBV7-9; D: .
CDR3: CASSANNYGYTF; DNA: TGCGCCAGCAGCGCCAATAACTATGGCTACACCTTC; J: TRBJ1-2; size: few; V: TRBV5-1; D: .
CDR3: CASSPEIYNEQFF; DNA: TGTGCCAGCTCACCAGAGATCTACAATGAGCAGTTCTTC; J: TRBJ2-1; size: few; V: TRBV18; D: .